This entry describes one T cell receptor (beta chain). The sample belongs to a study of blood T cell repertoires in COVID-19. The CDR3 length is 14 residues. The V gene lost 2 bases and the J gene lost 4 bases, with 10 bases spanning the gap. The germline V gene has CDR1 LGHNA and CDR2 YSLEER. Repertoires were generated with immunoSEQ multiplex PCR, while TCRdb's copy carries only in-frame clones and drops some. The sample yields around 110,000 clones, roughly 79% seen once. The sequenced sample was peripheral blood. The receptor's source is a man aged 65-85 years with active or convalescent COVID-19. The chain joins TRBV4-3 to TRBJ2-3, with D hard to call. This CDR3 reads CASSQNFRADTQYF. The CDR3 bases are TGCGCCAGCAGCCAAAATTTTCGGGCAGATACGCAGTATTTT.